A selection of T cell receptor beta chains follows, all from one sample in a study of multiple sclerosis patients with progressive multifocal leukoencephalopathy. Sequencing was performed with immunoSEQ multiplex PCR; in TCRdb, only in-frame clones are kept and a portion is missing. Of about 30,000 clones in the sample, almost 90% were seen once. The sample consisted of PBMCs, taken from a patient treated with natalizumab. Receptors were obtained from a human donor with multiple sclerosis. Each CDR3 is given with its conserved first and last residue. A D gene is named only where the DNA matches it firmly. Clone size is given for some rows only: seen once, a few or many times, or a class if the clone is expanded.

clone_size,d_call,j_call,v_call,cdr3_nt,cdr3_aa
.,.,TRBJ1-1,TRBV6-5,TGTGCCAGCAGTTACGTCTCAGGGGTTGGGACTGAAGCTTTCTTT,CASSYVSGVGTEAFF
.,.,TRBJ1-2,TRBV27,TGTGCCAGCAGTTTATCATTTCTCCCGGGTGGGTCCGATGGCTACACCTTC,CASSLSFLPGGSDGYTF
.,.,TRBJ1-5,TRBV7-8,TGTGCCAGCAGGGCGGGGAGTAGCAATCAGCCCCAGCATTTT,CASRAGSSNQPQHF
.,.,TRBJ1-1,TRBV6-5,TGTGCCAGCAGTTACTCGGGGAGCACTGAAGCTTTCTTT,CASSYSGSTEAFF
.,.,TRBJ1-1,TRBV6-1,TGTGCCAGCAGTGAAGGGCTGGACGGGTACACTGAAGCTTTCTTT,CASSEGLDGYTEAFF
.,.,TRBJ2-1,TRBV10-1,TGCGCCAGCAGTGACAGGGTTAATGAGCAGTTCTTC,CASSDRVNEQFF
.,.,TRBJ2-5,TRBV6-1,TGTGCCAGCAGTGAAGTCACCCTACAAGAGACCCAGTACTTC,CASSEVTLQETQYF
.,.,TRBJ2-3,TRBV19,TGTGCCAGCCGACGACGGCTAGCCGGCACAGATACGCAGTATTTT,CASRRRLAGTDTQYF
.,.,TRBJ2-2,TRBV6-6,TGTGCCAGCACCACCTCATTGAACACCGGGGAGCTGTTTTTT,CASTTSLNTGELFF
.,TRBD1,TRBJ1-5,TRBV15,TGTGCCACCAGGGACAGGGGTGGGCAGCCCCAGCATTTT,CATRDRGGQPQHF
.,.,TRBJ1-2,TRBV13,TGTGCCAGCAGCCCACCGAATGGATATGGCTACACCTTC,CASSPPNGYGYTF
.,.,TRBJ2-3,TRBV7-9,TGTGCCAGCAGCTTAGCAGGGGCCCGGGATACGCAGTATTTT,CASSLAGARDTQYF
once,.,TRBJ2-1,TRBV9,TGTGCCAGCAGCGCACGTGGGGGTGAGCAGTTCTTC,CASSARGGEQFF
once,.,TRBJ1-2,TRBV28,TGTGCCAGCAGACTCGGACGGGGACTCCGGTACGCTGGCTACACCTTC,CASRLGRGLRYAGYTF
.,.,TRBJ2-3,TRBV29-1,TGCAGCGTTGAAGAGCGACTCCGAACTAGCACAGATACGCAGTATTTT,CSVEERLRTSTDTQYF
.,TRBD1,TRBJ1-2,TRBV10-3,TGTGCCATCAGTGACAGACAGGGCGAGGAAGACTATGGCTACACCTTC,CAISDRQGEEDYGYTF
once,TRBD1,TRBJ1-6,TRBV29-1,TGCAGCGTCCCGGGACAGCCCGCGGGGTCCCTCCACTTT,CSVPGQPAGSLHF
.,.,TRBJ2-7,TRBV5-6,TGTGCCAGCAGCTTGGACAGGGCCTTCTACGAGCAGTACTTC,CASSLDRAFYEQYF